This is a list of T cell receptor beta chains from one sample in a study of PD-L1 blockade in urothelial cancer. The protocol was immunoSEQ multiplex PCR, while the TCRdb copy is restricted to in-frame clones and leaves out a portion. The table lists fewer than 45,000 clones, around 82% of them singletons, with less than 3.5% in the top ten. The sample here was PBMCs, taken around atezolizumab (anti-PD-L1) treatment. All receptors derive from a man between 70 and 80 years old with urothelial cancer. The CDR3 runs from the conserved cysteine through the conserved F or W. Some rows have no size entry. The others give once, few or many, or a class for an expanded clone.

v_gene	abundance	j_gene	CDR3aa
TRBV7-2	few	TRBJ1-4	CASSLDRDRGNEKLFF
TRBV7-2	.	TRBJ2-5	CASTPGTSAETQYF
TRBV21-1	.	TRBJ2-2	CASSKGGGGTGELFF
TRBV5-6	.	TRBJ1-4	CASSLVQGGGKLFF
TRBV11-2	.	TRBJ2-2	CASSLQGANTGELFF
TRBV11-1	.	TRBJ2-2	CASSRTANTGELFF
TRBV19	.	TRBJ2-3	CASNRDGTGGEDTQYF
TRBV5-8	.	TRBJ2-7	CASSQRLLRGEQYF
TRBV7-2	.	TRBJ2-7	CASSLESGGPHEQYF
TRBV5-1	.	TRBJ2-7	CASSWTGGYIRDEQYF
TRBV27	.	TRBJ1-5	CASSSGWATPQHF
TRBV6-1	few	TRBJ1-6	CASSGSSYNSPLHF
TRBV10-3	.	TRBJ2-1	CAISGPGSSYNEQFF
TRBV21-1	.	TRBJ1-6	CASSVNGTDNSPLHF
TRBV7-2	.	TRBJ2-1	CASSRQGGDEQFF
TRBV7-2	.	TRBJ2-5	CASSLRGLLETQYF
TRBV5-4	.	TRBJ2-7	CASSDSSYEQYF
TRBV5-1	few	TRBJ2-7	CASSGETGGPYEQYF
TRBV14	.	TRBJ2-2	CASSQGQGLTGELFF
TRBV7-9	.	TRBJ2-5	CASSSRLGPLQETQYF
TRBV5-4	once	TRBJ2-5	CASSLRQQETQYF
TRBV2	.	TRBJ2-1	CAVQPEIEQFF
TRBV5-5	.	TRBJ1-1	CASSFSPGAEAFF
TRBV25-1	.	TRBJ1-3	CASTATAGNTIYF
TRBV5-4	.	TRBJ2-7	CASSLGTSGYEQYF
TRBV21-1	.	TRBJ1-2	CASSKVVTGRSGYTF
TRBV5-8	.	TRBJ2-5	CASSPKETQYF
TRBV5-4	.	TRBJ1-1	CAGTTQGAPKAFF
TRBV19	.	TRBJ1-1	CASSPQSGVGRLEAFF
TRBV6-5	.	TRBJ1-2	CASSYGGAYGYTF
TRBV6-6	.	TRBJ2-7	CASSYTGVAEQYF
TRBV27	.	TRBJ1-5	CASSFQGADQPQHF
TRBV28	.	TRBJ1-2	CASSFGFRYGYTF
TRBV7-9	.	TRBJ2-3	CASQPRDVGTQYF
TRBV28	.	TRBJ2-3	CASSLGQGGNTQYF
TRBV11-2	.	TRBJ2-1	CASSFVRGNEQFF
TRBV6-1	few	TRBJ1-5	CASSGGGHDSNQPQHF
TRBV18	few	TRBJ1-2	CASSPRDRDYTF
TRBV7-2	once	TRBJ2-5	CASSLTGQQETQYF
TRBV5-5	once	TRBJ1-4	CASSYGGGRTNEKLFF
TRBV5-8	few	TRBJ2-3	CASRPERGHTDTQYF
TRBV7-2	.	TRBJ1-5	CASSLRTGTNQPQHF
TRBV30	once	TRBJ1-2	CASSHDSRLGYTF
TRBV9	.	TRBJ1-6	CASSATQGRDSPLHF